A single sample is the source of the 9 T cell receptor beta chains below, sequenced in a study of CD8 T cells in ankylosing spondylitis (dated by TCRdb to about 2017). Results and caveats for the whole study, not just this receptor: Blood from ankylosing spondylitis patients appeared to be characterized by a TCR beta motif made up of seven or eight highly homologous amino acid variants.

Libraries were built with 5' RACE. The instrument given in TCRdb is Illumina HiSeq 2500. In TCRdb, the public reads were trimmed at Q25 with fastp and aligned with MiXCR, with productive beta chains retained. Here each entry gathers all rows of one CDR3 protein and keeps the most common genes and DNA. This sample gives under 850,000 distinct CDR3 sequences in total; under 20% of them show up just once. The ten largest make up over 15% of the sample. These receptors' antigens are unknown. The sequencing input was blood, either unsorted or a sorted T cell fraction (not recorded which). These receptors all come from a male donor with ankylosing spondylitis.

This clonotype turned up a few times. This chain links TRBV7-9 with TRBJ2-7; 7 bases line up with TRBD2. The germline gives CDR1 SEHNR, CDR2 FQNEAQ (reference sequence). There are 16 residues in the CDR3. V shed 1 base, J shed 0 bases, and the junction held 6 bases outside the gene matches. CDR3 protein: CASSLGPGTTSYEQYF. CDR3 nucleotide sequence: TGTGCCAGCAGCTTAGGTCCCGGGACTACCTCCTACGAGCAGTACTTC.

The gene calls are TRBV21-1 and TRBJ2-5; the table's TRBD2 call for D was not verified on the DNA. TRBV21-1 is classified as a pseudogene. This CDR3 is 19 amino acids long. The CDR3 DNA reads TGTGCCACCCTCGAATCGACCCCGGGACTAGCAATAACCCAAGAGACCCAGTACTTC. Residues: CATLESTPGLAITQETQYF.

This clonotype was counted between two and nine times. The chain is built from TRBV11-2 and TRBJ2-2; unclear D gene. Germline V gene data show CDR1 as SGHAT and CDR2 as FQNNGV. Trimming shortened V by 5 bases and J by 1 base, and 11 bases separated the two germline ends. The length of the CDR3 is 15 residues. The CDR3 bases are TGTGCCAGCAGCCCCGGTTTGGGGAACACCGGGGAGCTGTTTTTT. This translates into CASSPGLGNTGELFF. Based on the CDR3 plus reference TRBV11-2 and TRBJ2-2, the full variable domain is EAGVAQSPRYKIIEKRQSVAFWCNPISGHATLYWYQQILGQGPKLLIQFQNNGVVDDSQLPKDRFSAERLKGVDSTLKIQPAKLEDSAVYLCASSPGLGNTGELFFGEGSRLTVL.

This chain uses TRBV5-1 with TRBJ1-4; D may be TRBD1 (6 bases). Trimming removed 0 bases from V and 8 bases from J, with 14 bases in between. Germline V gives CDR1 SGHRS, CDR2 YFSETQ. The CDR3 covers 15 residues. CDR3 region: CASSLASGAKEKLFF. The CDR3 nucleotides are TGCGCCAGCAGCTTGGCCTCAGGGGCAAAAGAAAAACTGTTTTTT.

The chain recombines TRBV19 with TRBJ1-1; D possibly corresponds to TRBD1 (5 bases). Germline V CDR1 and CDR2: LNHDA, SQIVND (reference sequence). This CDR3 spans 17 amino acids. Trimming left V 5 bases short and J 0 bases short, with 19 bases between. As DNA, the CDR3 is TGTGCCAGTAGTTTGTGGGGCAGTGGCAGCATGAACACTGAAGCTTTCTTT. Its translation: CASSLWGSGSMNTEAFF. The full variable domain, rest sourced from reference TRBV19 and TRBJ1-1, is DGGITQSPKYLFRKEGQNVTLSCEQNLNHDAMYWYRQDPGQGLRLIYYSQIVNDFQKGDIAEGYSVSREKKESFPLTVTSAQKNPTAFYLCASSLWGSGSMNTEAFFGQGTRLTVV.

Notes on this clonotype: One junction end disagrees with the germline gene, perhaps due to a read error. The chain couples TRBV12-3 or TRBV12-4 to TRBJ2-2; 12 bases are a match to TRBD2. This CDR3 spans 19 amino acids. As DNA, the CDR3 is TGTGCCTGCAGTTCCCAGGTCGCTAGCGGGGGGGCTGTGGCCGGGGAGCTGTTTTTT. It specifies CACSSQVASGGAVAGELFF.

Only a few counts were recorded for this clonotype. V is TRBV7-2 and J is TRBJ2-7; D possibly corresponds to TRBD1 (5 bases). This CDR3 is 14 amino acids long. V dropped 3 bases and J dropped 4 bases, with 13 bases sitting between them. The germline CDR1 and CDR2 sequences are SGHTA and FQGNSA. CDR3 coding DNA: TGTGCCAGCAGCTTCAGGGCCAGGTCGTACGAGCAGTACTTC. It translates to CASSFRARSYEQYF.

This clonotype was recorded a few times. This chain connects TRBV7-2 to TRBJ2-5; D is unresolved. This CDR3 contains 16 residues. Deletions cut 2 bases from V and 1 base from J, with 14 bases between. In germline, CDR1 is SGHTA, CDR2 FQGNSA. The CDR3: CASSLMVARSQETQYF. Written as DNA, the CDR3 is TGTGCCAGCAGCTTAATGGTTGCCAGGTCCCAAGAGACCCAGTACTTC.

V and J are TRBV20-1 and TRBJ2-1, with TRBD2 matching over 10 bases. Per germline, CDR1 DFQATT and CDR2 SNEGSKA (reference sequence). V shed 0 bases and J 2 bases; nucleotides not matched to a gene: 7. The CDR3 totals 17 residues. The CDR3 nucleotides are TGCAGTGCTAGAGATGTGAGCGGGAGGGTTGCCTACAATGAGCAGTTCTTC. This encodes CSARDVSGRVAYNEQFF.